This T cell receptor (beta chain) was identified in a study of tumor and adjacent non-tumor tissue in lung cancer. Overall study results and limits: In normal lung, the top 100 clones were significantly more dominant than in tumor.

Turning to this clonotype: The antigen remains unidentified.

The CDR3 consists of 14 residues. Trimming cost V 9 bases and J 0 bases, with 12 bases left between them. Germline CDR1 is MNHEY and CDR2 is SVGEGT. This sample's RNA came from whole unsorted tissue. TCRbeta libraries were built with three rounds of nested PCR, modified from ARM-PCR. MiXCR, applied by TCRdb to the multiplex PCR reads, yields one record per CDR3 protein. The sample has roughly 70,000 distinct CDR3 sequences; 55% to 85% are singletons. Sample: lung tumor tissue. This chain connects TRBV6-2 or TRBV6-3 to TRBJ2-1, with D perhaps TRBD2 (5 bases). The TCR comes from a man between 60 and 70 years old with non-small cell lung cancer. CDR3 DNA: TGTGCCAGTAATAGACGGGGCTCCTACAATGAGCAGTTCTTC. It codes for CASNRRGSYNEQFF.